Following are 5 T cell receptor beta chains from one sample sequenced in a study of response to subunit inactivated influenza vaccine (dated by TCRdb to the late 2010s). Library preparation was by RT-PCR. Data came from an Illumina HiSeq 2500. TCRdb applied fastp at Q25 and MiXCR to the public reads, then kept only in-frame beta chains. Every distinct CDR3 protein forms one entry, paired with its most common genes and DNA. Counted in this sample were around 520,000 distinct CDR3 sequences; around 25% of them appeared once. The ten largest clones represent 1.5% to 2% of the sample. Sequences were derived from CD4+ T cells sorted from PBMCs, sampled 5 days after vaccination. The receptors shown here come from a man over 45 who received an inactivated influenza vaccine. Donor details come from another sample of the same person, matched by shared clones.

V gene TRBV12-3 or TRBV12-4 combines with J gene TRBJ2-1; TRBD1 agrees at 9 bases. CDR3 length: 14 residues. J lost 10 bases, V lost 6 bases, and 10 bases had no gene match. The DNA for the CDR3 is TGTGCCAGCAGCTGGGGACAGGGAGTAGGGGAGCAGTTCTTC. This gives the protein CASSWGQGVGEQFF.

The genes are TRBV9 and TRBJ1-3, with D hard to call. The CDR3 runs to 14 residues. Deletions cut 0 bases from V and 4 bases from J, with 8 bases between. Germline V CDR1 and CDR2: SGDLS, YYNGEE. The CDR3 region is CASSVDIEGNTIYF. The CDR3 DNA reads as TGTGCCAGCAGCGTAGATATAGAAGGAAACACCATATATTTT.

Written as DNA, the CDR3 is TGTGCCAGCAGCGTAGCACCAGGACAGGGATACGAGCAGTACTTC. Translation: CASSVAPGQGYEQYF. This chain connects TRBV9 to TRBJ2-7; 8 nucleotides match TRBD1. The CDR3 is 15 amino acids. The V and J ends lost 0 bases and 4 bases, in that order; junction bases with no gene match: 6. CDR1 is SGDLS, CDR2 YYNGEE, per germline.

The chain is built from TRBV28 and TRBJ2-1; TRBD2 might be the D (5 bases). The V gene's germline CDR1 is MDHEN and CDR2 SYDVKM. This CDR3 comprises 14 residues. Trimming left V 6 bases short and J 12 bases short, with 21 bases between. The CDR3 spells CASSSGIPSHGQFF. In DNA form, the CDR3 reads TGTGCCAGCAGCTCCGGGATCCCTTCGCACGGGCAGTTCTTC.

The V call is TRBV29-1, the J call TRBJ2-7; 7 bases are a match to TRBD1. Germline V CDR1 and CDR2: SQVTM, ANQGSEA. The CDR3 totals 12 residues. Unmatched junction bases numbered 7, after V lost 5 bases and J lost 6 bases. DNA of the CDR3: TGCAGCGTTACCGGGACAGCGGTCGAGCAGTACTTC. As protein: CSVTGTAVEQYF.